The rows below give T cell receptor beta chains drawn from one sample of a study of CD8 T cells in ankylosing spondylitis. TCRdb re-analysed the 5' RACE reads in MiXCR, keeping a single row per CDR3 protein. The sample shows about 160,000 distinct CDR3 sequences, around 16% of them seen only once. What was sequenced was blood, either unsorted or a sorted T cell fraction (not recorded which). These receptors originate from a male donor with ankylosing spondylitis or in good health (not recorded which). CDR3s include the opening cysteine and the closing phenylalanine or tryptophan. Fields, in order: clone size, J gene, CDR3 length, D gene, V gene, CDR3 DNA, CDR3 protein. D genes are given only for firm matches. Size tells how often a clone was seen (once, few, many) or the class of an expanded clone, and some rows leave it out.

size: many
J: TRBJ2-5
length: 12
D: -
V: TRBV20-1
DNA: TGCAGCAAATCCCGGGTTCAAGAGACCCAGTACTTC
CDR3: CSKSRVQETQYF

size: many
J: TRBJ1-5
length: 14
D: TRBD1
V: TRBV5-6
DNA: TGTGCCAGCAGCTCGGGACAGCCCAATCAGTCCCAGCATTTT
CDR3: CASSSGQPNQSQHF

size: -
J: TRBJ2-5
length: 14
D: -
V: TRBV27
DNA: TGTGCCAGCAGTTTTGGGGGGGGCAGAGAGACCCAGTACTTC
CDR3: CASSFGGGRETQYF

size: many
J: TRBJ1-1
length: 15
D: -
V: TRBV12-3/TRBV12-4
DNA: TGTGCCAGCAAGTTTAGGGCCTCAGGGTACCCTGAAGCTTTCTTT
CDR3: CASKFRASGYPEAFF

size: -
J: TRBJ2-7
length: 15
D: TRBD2
V: TRBV7-2
DNA: TGTGCCAGCAGCTTACCCAGACTAGCGGGCTACGAGCAGTACTTC
CDR3: CASSLPRLAGYEQYF

size: many
J: TRBJ2-1
length: 16
D: TRBD2
V: TRBV10-3
DNA: TGTGCCATCAGTGAGTCCAGGGCTAGCGGGAGCTATGAGCAGTTCTTC
CDR3: CAISESRASGSYEQFF

size: few
J: TRBJ1-1
length: 11
D: -
V: TRBV30
DNA: TGTGCCTGGAGTGACACCACTGAAGCTTTCTTT
CDR3: CAWSDTTEAFF

size: few
J: TRBJ2-2
length: 14
D: -
V: TRBV6-4
DNA: TGTGCCAGCAGTGACTCCAGGAGGGACGGGGAGCTGTTTTTT
CDR3: CASSDSRRDGELFF

size: many
J: TRBJ2-3
length: 13
D: -
V: TRBV7-2
DNA: TGTGCCAGCAGCTTAGCTCGGGTAGATACGCAGTATTTT
CDR3: CASSLARVDTQYF

size: -
J: TRBJ1-4
length: 15
D: TRBD1
V: TRBV5-6
DNA: TGTGCCAGCAGCTTGGTGAGGGGGCTCCCTGAAAAACTGTTTTTT
CDR3: CASSLVRGLPEKLFF

size: few
J: TRBJ2-3
length: 14
D: TRBD2
V: TRBV29-1
DNA: TGCAGCGTTGAAGCTAGCGGGAGAGCAGATACGCAGTATTTT
CDR3: CSVEASGRADTQYF

size: few
J: TRBJ2-1
length: 15
D: TRBD2
V: TRBV4-2
DNA: TGTGCCAGCAGCCAACTGTTATTAGGGGAGGGTCAGCAGTTCTTC
CDR3: CASSQLLLGEGQQFF

size: many
J: TRBJ2-7
length: 15
D: TRBD1
V: TRBV5-1
DNA: TGCGCCAGCCGATTACAGTCCGGACAGGCCGCCGAGCAGTACTTC
CDR3: CASRLQSGQAAEQYF

size: -
J: TRBJ2-2
length: 14
D: -
V: TRBV5-1
DNA: TGCGCCAGCAGCTTACTAGACTTAACCGGGGAGCTGTTTTTT
CDR3: CASSLLDLTGELFF

size: many
J: TRBJ2-7
length: 14
D: TRBD1
V: TRBV5-6
DNA: TGTGCCAGCAGCTTTGGGACAGGGGTCTACGAGCAGTACTTC
CDR3: CASSFGTGVYEQYF

size: many
J: TRBJ1-1
length: 15
D: TRBD1
V: TRBV20-1
DNA: TGCAGTGCGGCACAGGGGGCACCACTGAACACTGAAGCTTTCTTT
CDR3: CSAAQGAPLNTEAFF

size: few
J: TRBJ2-7
length: 14
D: -
V: TRBV21-1
DNA: TGTGCCAGCAGCATTCGCAAGGGGTGGTACGAGCAGTACTTC
CDR3: CASSIRKGWYEQYF

size: -
J: TRBJ1-2
length: 16
D: -
V: TRBV20-1
DNA: TGCTGTGCTAGAGATCCCATTAAGGGGCGGATCTATGGTTACACCTTC
CDR3: CCARDPIKGRIYGYTF

size: many
J: TRBJ2-1
length: 16
D: TRBD1
V: TRBV5-1
DNA: TGCGCCAGCAGCTTCTCGGGACAGAGCGCTTCAGGGGAGCAGTTCTTC
CDR3: CASSFSGQSASGEQFF

size: -
J: TRBJ2-7
length: 13
D: -
V: TRBV3-1
DNA: TGTGCCAGCAAATTCGGGGGGCAGGACGAGCAGTACTTC
CDR3: CASKFGGQDEQYF

size: few
J: TRBJ1-6
length: 13
D: -
V: TRBV20-1
DNA: TGCAGTGCTAGAGAACAGGGAACTTCACCCCTCCACTTT
CDR3: CSAREQGTSPLHF

size: many
J: TRBJ2-7
length: 12
D: -
V: TRBV20-1
DNA: TGCAGTGCTAGTAGGTGGGACTACGAGCAGTACTTC
CDR3: CSASRWDYEQYF

size: once
J: TRBJ2-7
length: 12
D: -
V: TRBV29-1
DNA: TGCAGCGGGGGGGGGGGCGACTACGAGCAGTACTTC
CDR3: CSGGGGDYEQYF

size: few
J: TRBJ2-2
length: 13
D: -
V: TRBV28
DNA: TGTGCCAGCAGCCACGTGAACACCGGGGAGCTGTTTTTT
CDR3: CASSHVNTGELFF

size: -
J: TRBJ1-4
length: 14
D: -
V: TRBV2
DNA: TGTGCCAGCAAACGGATCGCAACTAATGAAAAACTGTTTTTT
CDR3: CASKRIATNEKLFF

size: many
J: TRBJ2-1
length: 15
D: -
V: TRBV4-2
DNA: TGTGCCAGCAGCCAAGAAGGGACGCCGACCAATGAGCAGTTCTTC
CDR3: CASSQEGTPTNEQFF

size: many
J: TRBJ1-1
length: 13
D: -
V: TRBV29-1
DNA: TGCAGCGTTGCGGGGGGGCGAGCATCTGAAGCTTTCTTT
CDR3: CSVAGGRASEAFF

size: few
J: TRBJ2-1
length: 16
D: TRBD1
V: TRBV20-1
DNA: TGCAGTGCTTTCCGGACAGGGAGTGTGATATACAATGAGCAGTTCTTC
CDR3: CSAFRTGSVIYNEQFF

size: -
J: TRBJ1-6
length: 13
D: -
V: TRBV20-1
DNA: TGCAGTGCTAGATGGTCAATTGATTCACCCCTCCACTTT
CDR3: CSARWSIDSPLHF

size: -
J: TRBJ2-1
length: 15
D: TRBD2
V: TRBV5-1
DNA: TGCGCCAGCAGCTTTGGGCTAGCGGGAGTGGATGAGCAGTTCTTC
CDR3: CASSFGLAGVDEQFF

size: many
J: TRBJ2-2
length: 13
D: -
V: TRBV5-1
DNA: TGCGCCAGCAGCTGGGACGGGTCCGGGGAGCTGTTTTTT
CDR3: CASSWDGSGELFF

size: many
J: TRBJ2-3
length: 15
D: -
V: TRBV5-1
DNA: TGCGCCAGCAGCTTGGGAGGCGGAGAGCGGGATACGCAGTATTTT
CDR3: CASSLGGGERDTQYF

size: many
J: TRBJ2-5
length: 12
D: -
V: TRBV18
DNA: TGTGCCAGCTCCTTCGACCCGTTGGCCCAGTACTTC
CDR3: CASSFDPLAQYF